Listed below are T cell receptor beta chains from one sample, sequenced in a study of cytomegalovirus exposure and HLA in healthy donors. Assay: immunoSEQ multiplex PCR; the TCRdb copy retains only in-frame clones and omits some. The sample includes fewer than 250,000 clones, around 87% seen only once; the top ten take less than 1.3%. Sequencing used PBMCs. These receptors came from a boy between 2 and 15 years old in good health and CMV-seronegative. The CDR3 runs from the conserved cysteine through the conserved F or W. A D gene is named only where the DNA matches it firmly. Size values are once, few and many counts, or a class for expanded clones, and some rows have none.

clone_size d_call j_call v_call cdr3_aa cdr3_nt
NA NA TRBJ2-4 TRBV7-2 CASRDSLALAKNIQYF TGTGCCAGCAGGGACTCACTAGCCTTGGCCAAAAACATTCAGTACTTC
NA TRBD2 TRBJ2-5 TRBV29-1 CSVKSGTSAIETQYF TGCAGCGTTAAGTCCGGGACTAGCGCTATAGAGACCCAGTACTTC
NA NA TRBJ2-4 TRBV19 CATRRGSGNIQYF TGTGCCACCCGTCGGGGGTCGGGAAACATTCAGTACTTC
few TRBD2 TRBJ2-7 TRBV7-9 CASSRIAGGPLDYEQYF TGTGCCAGCAGCCGAATAGCGGGAGGGCCATTAGACTACGAGCAGTACTTC
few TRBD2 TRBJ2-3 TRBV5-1 CASRAREDYTDTQYF TGCGCCAGCAGGGCCCGGGAGGATTACACAGATACGCAGTATTTT
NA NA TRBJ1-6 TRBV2 CASSSGGIGSLHF TGTGCCAGCAGTTCCGGGGGTATTGGATCCCTCCACTTT
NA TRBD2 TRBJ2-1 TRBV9 CASSVGASGISDEQFF TGTGCCAGCAGCGTAGGGGCTAGCGGGATTAGCGATGAGCAGTTCTTC
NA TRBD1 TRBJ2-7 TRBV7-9 CASSLTGTAPYEQYF TGTGCCAGCAGTCTAACCGGGACAGCGCCCTACGAGCAGTACTTC
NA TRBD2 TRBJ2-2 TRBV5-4 CASSATGTSYTGELFF TGTGCCAGCAGCGCGACCGGGACTAGCTACACCGGGGAGCTGTTTTTT
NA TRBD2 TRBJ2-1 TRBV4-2 CASSQRSGGPNEQFF TGTGCCAGCAGCCAAAGAAGCGGGGGGCCCAATGAGCAGTTCTTC
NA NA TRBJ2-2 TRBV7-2 CASSLGPSGELFF TGTGCCAGCAGCTTAGGGCCCTCCGGGGAGCTGTTTTTT
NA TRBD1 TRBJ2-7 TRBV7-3 CASSLEGGRGYEQYF TGTGCCAGCAGCTTAGAGGGCGGCAGGGGGTACGAGCAGTACTTC
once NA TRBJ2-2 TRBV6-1 CASSLYLTGELFF TGTGCCAGCAGTCTCTATCTCACCGGGGAGCTGTTTTTT
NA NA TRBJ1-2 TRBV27 CASSSRAGTLTNYGYTF TGTGCCAGCAGTTCCCGTGCCGGGACTCTTACTAACTATGGCTACACCTTC
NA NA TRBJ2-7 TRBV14 CASSQDRGSEAYF TGTGCCAGCAGCCAAGATAGGGGGTCGGAGGCGTACTTC
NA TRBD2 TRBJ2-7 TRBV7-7 CASSLAPGGLAGANSYEQYF TGTGCCAGCAGCTTAGCTCCAGGTGGGCTAGCGGGAGCAAACTCCTACGAGCAGTACTTC
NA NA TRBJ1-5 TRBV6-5 CASSYGQGNQPQHF TGTGCCAGCAGTTACGGGCAGGGCAATCAGCCCCAGCATTTT
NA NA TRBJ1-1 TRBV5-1 CASSPGLTPMNTEAFF TGCGCCAGCAGCCCGGGACTGACGCCAATGAACACTGAAGCTTTCTTT
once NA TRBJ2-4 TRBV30 CAWSAKNIQYF TGTGCCTGGAGTGCTAAAAACATTCAGTACTTC
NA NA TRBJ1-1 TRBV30 CAWRQTANTEAFF TGTGCCTGGAGACAAACAGCGAACACTGAAGCTTTCTTT
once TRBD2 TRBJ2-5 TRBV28 CASTSAGRQETQYF TGTGCCAGCACTTCAGCGGGGAGACAAGAGACCCAGTACTTC
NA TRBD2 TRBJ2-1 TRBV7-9 CASSLGLAGGPDEQFF TGTGCCAGCAGCTTAGGACTAGCGGGGGGGCCGGATGAGCAGTTCTTC
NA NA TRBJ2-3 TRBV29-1 CSFGTSVTDTQYF TGCAGTTTCGGGACATCTGTCACAGATACGCAGTATTTT
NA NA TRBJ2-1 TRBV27 CASSLSQAWGRYNEQFF TGTGCCAGCAGTTTATCGCAGGCGTGGGGCCGTTACAATGAGCAGTTCTTC
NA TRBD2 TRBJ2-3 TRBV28 CASSLSGRAPDTQYF TGTGCCAGCAGTCTTAGCGGGAGGGCTCCAGATACGCAGTATTTT
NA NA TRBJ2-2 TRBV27 CASSFVDTGELFF TGTGCCAGCAGTTTTGTAGACACCGGGGAGCTGTTTTTT
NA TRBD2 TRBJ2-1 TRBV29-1 CSVGTSASYNEQFF TGCAGCGTTGGGACTAGCGCCTCCTACAATGAGCAGTTCTTC
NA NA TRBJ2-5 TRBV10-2 CASSDRVETQYF TGCGCCAGCTCCGATAGAGTAGAGACCCAGTACTTC
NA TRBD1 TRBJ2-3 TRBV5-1 CASSWASGGVLTDTQYF TGCGCCAGCAGCTGGGCCTCAGGGGGTGTCCTGACAGATACGCAGTATTTT
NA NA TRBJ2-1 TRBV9 CASSTLPSWGDNEQFF TGTGCCAGCAGCACTCTCCCTAGCTGGGGGGACAATGAGCAGTTCTTC
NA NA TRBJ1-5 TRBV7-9 CASSPISGSSQPQHF TGTGCCAGCAGCCCAATTTCAGGGTCAAGCCAGCCCCAGCATTTT
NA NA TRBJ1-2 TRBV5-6 CASSLEEGANYGYTF TGTGCCAGCAGCTTGGAAGAAGGGGCTAACTATGGCTACACCTTC
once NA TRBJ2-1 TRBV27 CASSFSLARVEQFF TGTGCCAGCAGTTTCTCGCTTGCCCGGGTTGAGCAGTTCTTC
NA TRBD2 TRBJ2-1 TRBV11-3 CASSLGFAGGAPYNEQFF TGTGCCAGCAGCTTGGGTTTTGCGGGAGGAGCCCCCTACAATGAGCAGTTCTTC
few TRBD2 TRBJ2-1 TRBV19 CASSGLAGGPEQFF TGTGCCAGTAGTGGACTAGCGGGGGGACCTGAGCAGTTCTTC
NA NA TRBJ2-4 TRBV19 CASSQQLAKNIQYF TGTGCCAGTAGCCAACAGCTAGCCAAAAACATTCAGTACTTC
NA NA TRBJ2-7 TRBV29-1 CSVVRGLSYEQYF TGCAGCGTGGTCCGGGGTCTCTCCTACGAGCAGTACTTC
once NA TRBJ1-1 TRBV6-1 CASSDPLRGTQNTEAFF TGTGCCAGCAGTGATCCCCTCAGAGGGACACAGAACACTGAAGCTTTCTTT
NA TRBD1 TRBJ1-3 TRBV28 CASRWDRRNTIYF TGTGCCAGCAGGTGGGACAGGAGAAACACCATATATTTT
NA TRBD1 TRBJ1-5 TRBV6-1 CASSDIHPGQGRNQPQHF TGTGCCAGCAGTGACATCCACCCGGGACAGGGACGCAATCAGCCCCAGCATTTT
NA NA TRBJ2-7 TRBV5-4 CASSWLGDHYEQYF TGTGCCAGCAGCTGGCTCGGGGATCACTACGAGCAGTACTTC
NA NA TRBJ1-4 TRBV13 CASSLGRRNEKLFF TGTGCCAGCAGCTTAGGGCGGCGAAATGAAAAACTGTTTTTT
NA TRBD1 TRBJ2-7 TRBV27 CASSRPGGTYEQYF TGTGCCAGCAGTCGACCAGGGGGTACCTACGAGCAGTACTTC
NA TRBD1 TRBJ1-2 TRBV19 CASSIRGQSGHGYTF TGTGCCAGTAGTATTAGGGGACAGTCAGGACATGGCTACACCTTC
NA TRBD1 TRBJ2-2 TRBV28 CASSFIPGTGHTGELFF TGTGCCAGCAGTTTCATCCCCGGGACAGGGCACACCGGGGAGCTGTTTTTT
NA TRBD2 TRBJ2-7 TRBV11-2 CASSLERTSGYEQYF TGTGCCAGCAGCTTAGAAAGGACTAGCGGCTACGAGCAGTACTTC